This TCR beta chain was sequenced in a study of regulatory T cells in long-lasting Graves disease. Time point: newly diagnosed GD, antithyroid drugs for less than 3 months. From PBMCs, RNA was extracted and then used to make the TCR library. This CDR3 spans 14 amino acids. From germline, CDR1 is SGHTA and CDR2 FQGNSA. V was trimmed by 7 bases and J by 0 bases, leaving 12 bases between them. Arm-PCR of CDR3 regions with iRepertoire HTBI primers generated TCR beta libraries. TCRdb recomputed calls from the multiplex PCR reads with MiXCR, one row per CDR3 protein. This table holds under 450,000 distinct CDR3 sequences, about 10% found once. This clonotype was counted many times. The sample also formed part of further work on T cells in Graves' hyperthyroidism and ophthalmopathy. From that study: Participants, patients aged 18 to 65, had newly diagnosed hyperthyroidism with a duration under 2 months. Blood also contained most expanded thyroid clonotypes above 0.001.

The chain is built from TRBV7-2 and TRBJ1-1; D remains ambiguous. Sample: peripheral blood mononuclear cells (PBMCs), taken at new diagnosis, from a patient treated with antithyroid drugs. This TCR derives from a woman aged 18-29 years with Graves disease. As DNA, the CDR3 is TGTGCCAGCAACGCCGGTCGGATGAACACTGAAGCTTTCTTT. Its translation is CASNAGRMNTEAFF.